This paragraph covers one T cell receptor (beta chain) sequence. Its antigen remains unidentified. This entry comes from a study of pediatric ulcerative colitis. General study findings and limits: A couple of patients' blood samples yielded substantially fewer templates.

CDR1 LNHNV and CDR2 YYDKDF come from the germline V gene (reference sequence). V dropped 1 base and J dropped 1 base, with 8 bases sitting between them. This CDR3 contains 15 residues. The table came from immunoSEQ multiplex PCR; TCRdb's copy has only in-frame clones and leaves some out. The sample records roughly 60,000 clones, around 87% being singletons. This chain joins TRBV15 and TRBJ2-1; D gene unclear. The sequence came from a boy aged 10-17 years who was a control in a study of pediatric ulcerative colitis. Source material: blood. Here the CDR3 reads CATSRGPGSYNEQFF. The CDR3 region has the DNA TGTGCCACCAGCAGAGGACCCGGATCCTACAATGAGCAGTTCTTC.